The rows below give T cell receptor beta chains drawn from one sample of a study of blood T cell repertoires in COVID-19. Method: immunoSEQ multiplex PCR; TCRdb's copy keeps in-frame clones and lacks some. The table has about 380,000 clones, about 88% seen once; the top ten hold roughly 1.2%. The sample consisted of PBMCs or T cells enriched from blood (not recorded which). The source of these receptors is a woman aged 18-29 years who had recovered from COVID-19. Each CDR3 is given with its conserved first and last residue. Fields, in order: D gene, J gene, V gene, CDR3 protein. The D gene is left open where the match is weak.

TRBD2 | TRBJ2-7 | TRBV19 | CASSERLAGYYEQYF
TRBD1 | TRBJ1-1 | TRBV28 | CASAWDRERTEAFF
TRBD1 | TRBJ1-4 | TRBV28 | CASSLGTGTNEKLFF
TRBD1 | TRBJ1-6 | TRBV2 | CASSGNRGSLSPLHF
TRBD2 | TRBJ2-3 | TRBV6-5 | CASIGTSGGWNTQYF
NA | TRBJ1-5 | TRBV28 | CASSPPRTDSNQPQHF
NA | TRBJ1-1 | TRBV10-3 | CAIRGAAGGTLGNTEAFF
TRBD2 | TRBJ2-1 | TRBV5-1 | CASSLGLAAHNEQFF
NA | TRBJ2-7 | TRBV19 | CASSTGLIYEQYF
NA | TRBJ2-7 | TRBV27 | CASRNAGQGMDEQYF
NA | TRBJ2-7 | TRBV7-2 | CASSSTRGSSYEQYF
NA | TRBJ1-1 | TRBV7-3 | CASSLMGPEGNRTEAFF
NA | TRBJ1-5 | TRBV6-4 | CASSELSWRQLSDQPQHF
TRBD1 | TRBJ1-5 | TRBV28 | CASSLPGGYNQPQHF
TRBD1 | TRBJ2-2 | TRBV9 | CASSVFGTGHTGELFF
TRBD1 | TRBJ1-2 | TRBV7-8 | CASSLGQGTNYGYTF
NA | TRBJ1-5 | TRBV6-1 | CASSETYSETGLVQPQHF
NA | TRBJ1-1 | TRBV29-1 | CSVESGAGTEAFF
NA | TRBJ2-1 | TRBV19 | CASSIGAGGPDEQFF
NA | TRBJ1-1 | TRBV28 | CASSLTRRGTEAFF
NA | TRBJ1-2 | TRBV28 | CASSLSWGQFYGYTF
NA | TRBJ2-5 | TRBV7-2 | CASSLGQKQETQYF
NA | TRBJ1-5 | TRBV27 | CASRFGGVGQPQHF
TRBD2 | TRBJ2-2 | TRBV4-1 | CASSLRTSGGANTGELFF
NA | TRBJ1-1 | TRBV29-1 | CSVRQNTEAFF
NA | TRBJ2-3 | TRBV5-6 | CASSFSGTDTQYF
NA | TRBJ1-6 | TRBV7-6 | CASSLAPGGTENSPLHF
TRBD2 | TRBJ2-1 | TRBV5-1 | CASCPGTSGLRSSYNEQFF
NA | TRBJ1-2 | TRBV25-1 | CASSDWVEGYTF
NA | TRBJ1-5 | TRBV5-1 | CASRIGRGKSNQPQHF
NA | TRBJ2-5 | TRBV5-1 | CASRLALQETQYF
TRBD1 | TRBJ1-6 | TRBV27 | CASSPRTGVLGSPLHF
TRBD1 | TRBJ1-2 | TRBV5-6 | CASSSKTGSNGYTF
TRBD1 | TRBJ2-7 | TRBV7-3 | CASRPQGNYEQYF
NA | TRBJ1-2 | TRBV11-2 | CASSQQGNYGYTF
TRBD1 | TRBJ1-2 | TRBV24-1 | CATSEGPGQGNYGYTF
NA | TRBJ2-5 | TRBV5-1 | CASSLASRETQYF
NA | TRBJ2-7 | TRBV13 | CASSLQSSPGWASDEQYF